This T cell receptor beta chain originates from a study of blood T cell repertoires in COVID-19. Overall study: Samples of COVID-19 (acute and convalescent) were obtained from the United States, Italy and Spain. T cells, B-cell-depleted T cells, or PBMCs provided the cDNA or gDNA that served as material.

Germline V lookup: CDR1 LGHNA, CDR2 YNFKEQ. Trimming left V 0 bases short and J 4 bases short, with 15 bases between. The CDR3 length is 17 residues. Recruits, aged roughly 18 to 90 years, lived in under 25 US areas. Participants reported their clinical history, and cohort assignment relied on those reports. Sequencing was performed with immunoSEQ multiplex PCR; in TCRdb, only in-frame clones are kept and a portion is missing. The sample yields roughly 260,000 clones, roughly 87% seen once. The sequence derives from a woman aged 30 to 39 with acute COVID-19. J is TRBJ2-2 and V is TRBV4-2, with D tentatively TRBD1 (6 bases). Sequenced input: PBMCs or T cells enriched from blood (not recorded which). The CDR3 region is CASSQDPRTVFTGELFF. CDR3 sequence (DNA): TGTGCCAGCAGCCAAGATCCCAGGACAGTGTTCACCGGGGAGCTGTTTTTT.